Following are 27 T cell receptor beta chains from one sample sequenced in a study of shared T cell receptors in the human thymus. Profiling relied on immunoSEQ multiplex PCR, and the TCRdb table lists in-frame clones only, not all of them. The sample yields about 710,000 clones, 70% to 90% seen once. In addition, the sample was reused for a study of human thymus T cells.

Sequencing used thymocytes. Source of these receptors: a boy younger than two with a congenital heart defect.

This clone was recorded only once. CDR3 in DNA: TGTGCCAGCAGCTTGGCGCGAGGCATGAACACTGAAGCTTTCTTT. Amino acids: CASSLARGMNTEAFF. The chain uses TRBV5-6 and TRBJ1-1; D is ambiguous. Per the germline V gene, CDR1 is SGHDT and CDR2 is YYEEEE. The CDR3 is 15 residues long. V dropped 0 bases and J dropped 0 bases, with 9 bases sitting between them.

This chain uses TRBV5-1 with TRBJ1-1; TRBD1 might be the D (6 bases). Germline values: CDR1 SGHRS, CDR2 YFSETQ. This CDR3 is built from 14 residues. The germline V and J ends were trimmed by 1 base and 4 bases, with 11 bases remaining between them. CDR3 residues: CASSLLSDSTEAFF. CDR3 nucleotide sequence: TGCGCCAGCAGCTTGCTTTCGGACAGCACTGAAGCTTTCTTT. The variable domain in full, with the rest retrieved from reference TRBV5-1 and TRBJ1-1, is KAGVTQTPRYLIKTRGQQVTLSCSPISGHRSVSWYQQTPGQGLQFLFEYFSETQRNKGNFPGRFSGRQFSNSRSEMNVSTLELGDSALYLCASSLLSDSTEAFFGQGTRLTVV.

The CDR3 nucleotides are TGTGCCAGCAGCCTATCTACCGCCGACAGGGGGAACTATGGCTACACCTTC. Encoded protein: CASSLSTADRGNYGYTF. The chain links TRBV7-3 to TRBJ1-2, with 9 nucleotides matching TRBD1. The V and J ends lost 5 bases and 2 bases, in that order; junction bases with no gene match: 12. CDR3 length equals 17 residues. In germline, CDR1 is SGHTA, CDR2 FQGTGA.

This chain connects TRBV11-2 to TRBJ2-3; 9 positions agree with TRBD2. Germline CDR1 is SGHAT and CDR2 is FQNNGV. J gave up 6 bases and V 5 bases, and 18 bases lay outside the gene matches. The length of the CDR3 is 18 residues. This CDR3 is CASSPRTLGSGGMDTQYF. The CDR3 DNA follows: TGTGCCAGCAGCCCTCGAACCCTGGGTAGCGGGGGTATGGATACGCAGTATTTT.

The CDR3 loop is CASRRTCNQPQHF. The DNA for the CDR3 is TGTGCCAGCAGGCGGACTTGCAATCAGCCCCAGCATTTT. The rearrangement links TRBV28 to TRBJ1-5; D is undetermined. This CDR3 spans 13 amino acids. The V and J ends lost 6 bases and 2 bases respectively, with 8 bases between them. Germline CDR1 MDHEN, CDR2 SYDVKM.

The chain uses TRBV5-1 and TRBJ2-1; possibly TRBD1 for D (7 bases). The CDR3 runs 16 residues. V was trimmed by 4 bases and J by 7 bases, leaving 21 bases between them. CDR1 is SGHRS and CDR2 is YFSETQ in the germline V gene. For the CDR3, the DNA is TGCGCCAGCAGCCCCTGGGACAGCCGCCGGGGGAATGAGCAGTTCTTC. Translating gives CASSPWDSRRGNEQFF.

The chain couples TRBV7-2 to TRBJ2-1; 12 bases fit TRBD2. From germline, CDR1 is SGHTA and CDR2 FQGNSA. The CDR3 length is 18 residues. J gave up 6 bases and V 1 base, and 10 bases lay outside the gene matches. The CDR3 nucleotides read TGTGCCAGCAGCTTAGAACTAGCGGGGGGCCCACATCTCAATGAGCAGTTCTTC. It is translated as CASSLELAGGPHLNEQFF.

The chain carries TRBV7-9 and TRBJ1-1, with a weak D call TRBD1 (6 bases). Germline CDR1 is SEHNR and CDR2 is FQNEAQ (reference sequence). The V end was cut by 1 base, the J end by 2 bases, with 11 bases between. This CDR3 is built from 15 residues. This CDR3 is CASSLGGRVNTEAFF. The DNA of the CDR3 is TGTGCCAGCAGCTTAGGGGGGCGGGTAAACACTGAAGCTTTCTTT.

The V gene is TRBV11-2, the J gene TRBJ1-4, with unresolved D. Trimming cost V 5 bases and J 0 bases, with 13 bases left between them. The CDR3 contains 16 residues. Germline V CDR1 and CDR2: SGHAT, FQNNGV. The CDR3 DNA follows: TGTGCCAGCAGCCCCCCCCCGACAACAACTAATGAAAAACTGTTTTTT. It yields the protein CASSPPPTTTNEKLFF.

The CDR3 nucleotides are TGTGCCAGCAGTTTTGGGATCAGGGCTAACTATGGCTACACCTTC. Translating gives CASSFGIRANYGYTF. The rearrangement joins TRBV27 to TRBJ1-2; a possible D gene is TRBD1 (5 bases). This CDR3 has 15 amino acids. Germline lookup yields CDR1 MNHEY and CDR2 SMNVEV (reference sequence). V gave up 3 bases and J gave up 0 bases, with 11 bases separating them.

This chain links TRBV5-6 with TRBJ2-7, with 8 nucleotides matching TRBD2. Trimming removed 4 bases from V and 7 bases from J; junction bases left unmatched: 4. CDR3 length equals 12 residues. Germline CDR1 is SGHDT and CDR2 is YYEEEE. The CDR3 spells CASSTPGGEQYF. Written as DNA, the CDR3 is TGTGCCAGCAGCACCCCGGGGGGGGAGCAGTACTTC.

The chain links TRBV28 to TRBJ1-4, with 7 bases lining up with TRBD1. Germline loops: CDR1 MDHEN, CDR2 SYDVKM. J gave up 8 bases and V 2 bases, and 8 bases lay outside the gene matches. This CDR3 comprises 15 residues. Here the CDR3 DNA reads TGTGCCAGCAGTTTACATAAGGGGGCGCGCGAAAAACTGTTTTTT. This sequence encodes CASSLHKGAREKLFF. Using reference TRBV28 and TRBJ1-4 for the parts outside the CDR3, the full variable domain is DVKVTQSSRYLVKRTGEKVFLECVQDMDHENMFWYRQDPGLGLRLIYFSYDVKMKEKGDIPEGYSVSREKKERFSLILESASTNQTSMYLCASSLHKGAREKLFFGSGTQLSVL.

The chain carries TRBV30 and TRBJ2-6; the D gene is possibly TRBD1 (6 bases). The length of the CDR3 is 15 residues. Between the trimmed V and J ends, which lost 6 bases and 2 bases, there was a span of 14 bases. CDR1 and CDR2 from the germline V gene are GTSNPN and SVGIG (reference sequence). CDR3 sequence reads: CACLRPGAGANVLTF. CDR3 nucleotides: TGTGCCTGCCTCCGCCCAGGGGCTGGGGCCAACGTCCTGACTTTC.

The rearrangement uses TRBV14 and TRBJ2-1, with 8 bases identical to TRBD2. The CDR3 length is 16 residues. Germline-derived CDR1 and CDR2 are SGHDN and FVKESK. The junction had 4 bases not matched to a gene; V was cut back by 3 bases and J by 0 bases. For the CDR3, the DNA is TGTGCCAGCAGCCACCAAAGCGGGAGCTCCTACAATGAGCAGTTCTTC. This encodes CASSHQSGSSYNEQFF.

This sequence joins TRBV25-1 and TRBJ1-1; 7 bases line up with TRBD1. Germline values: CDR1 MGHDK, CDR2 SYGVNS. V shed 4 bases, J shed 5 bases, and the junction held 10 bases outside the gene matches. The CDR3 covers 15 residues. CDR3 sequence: CASSGRQGGPTEAFF. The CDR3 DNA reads TGTGCCAGCAGTGGACGACAGGGAGGACCGACTGAAGCTTTCTTT.

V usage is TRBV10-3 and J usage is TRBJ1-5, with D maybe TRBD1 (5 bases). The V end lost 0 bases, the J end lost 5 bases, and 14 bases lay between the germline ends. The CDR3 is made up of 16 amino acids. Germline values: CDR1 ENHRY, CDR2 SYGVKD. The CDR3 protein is CAISESSRGGDQPQHF. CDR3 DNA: TGTGCCATCAGTGAGTCGTCTCGGGGAGGGGATCAGCCCCAGCATTTT.

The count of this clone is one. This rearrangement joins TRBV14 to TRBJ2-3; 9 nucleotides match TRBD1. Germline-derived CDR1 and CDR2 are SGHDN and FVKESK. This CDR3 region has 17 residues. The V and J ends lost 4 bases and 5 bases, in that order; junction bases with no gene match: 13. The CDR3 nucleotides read TGTGCCAGCAGCCGAGAACGGGACAGGGTTTGGGGAGATACGCAGTATTTT. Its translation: CASSRERDRVWGDTQYF. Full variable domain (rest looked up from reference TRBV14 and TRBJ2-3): EAGVTQFPSHSVIEKGQTVTLRCDPISGHDNLYWYRRVMGKEIKFLLHFVKESKQDESGMPNNRFLAERTGGTYSTLKVQPAELEDSGVYFCASSRERDRVWGDTQYFGPGTRLTVL.

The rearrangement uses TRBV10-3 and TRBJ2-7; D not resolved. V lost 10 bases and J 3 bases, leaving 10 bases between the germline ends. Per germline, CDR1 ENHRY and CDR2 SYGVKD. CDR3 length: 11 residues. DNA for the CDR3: TGTGCCACCTCGAGACTCTACGAGCAGTACTTC. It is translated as CATSRLYEQYF.

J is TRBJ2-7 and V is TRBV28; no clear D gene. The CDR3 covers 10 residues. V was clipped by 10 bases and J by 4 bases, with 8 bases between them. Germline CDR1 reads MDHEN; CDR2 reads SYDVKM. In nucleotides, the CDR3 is TGTGCCACCTACGGGTACGAGCAGTACTTC. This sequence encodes CATYGYEQYF.

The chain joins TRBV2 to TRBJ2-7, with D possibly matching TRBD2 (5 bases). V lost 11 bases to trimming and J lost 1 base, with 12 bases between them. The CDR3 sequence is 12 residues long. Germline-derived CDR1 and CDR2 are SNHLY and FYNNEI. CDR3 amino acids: CARGAWSYEQYF. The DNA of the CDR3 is TGTGCCCGGGGAGCATGGTCCTACGAGCAGTACTTC. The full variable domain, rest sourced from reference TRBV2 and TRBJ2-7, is EPEVTQTPSHQVTQMGQEVILRCVPISNHLYFYWYRQILGQKVEFLVSFYNNEISEKSEIFDDQFSVERPDGSNFTLKIRSTKLEDSAMYFCARGAWSYEQYFGPGTRLTVT.

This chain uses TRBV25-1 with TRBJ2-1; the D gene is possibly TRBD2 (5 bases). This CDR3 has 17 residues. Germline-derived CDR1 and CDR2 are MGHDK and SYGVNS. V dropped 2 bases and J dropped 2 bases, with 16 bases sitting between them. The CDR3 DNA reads TGTGCCAGCAGTGAACAGACCTGGGGAGCGCCCTACAATGAGCAGTTCTTC. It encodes CASSEQTWGAPYNEQFF.

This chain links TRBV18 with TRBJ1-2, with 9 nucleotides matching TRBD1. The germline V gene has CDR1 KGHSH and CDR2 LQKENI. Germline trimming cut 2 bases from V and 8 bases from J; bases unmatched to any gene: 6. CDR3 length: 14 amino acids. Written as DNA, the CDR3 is TGTGCCAGCTCACCATCTCACAGGGGGCAGGGCTACACCTTC. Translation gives CASSPSHRGQGYTF. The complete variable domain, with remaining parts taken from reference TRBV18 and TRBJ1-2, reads NAGVMQNPRHLVRRRGQEARLRCSPMKGHSHVYWYRQLPEEGLKFMVYLQKENIIDESGMPKERFSAEFPKEGPSILRIQQVVRGDSAAYFCASSPSHRGQGYTFGSGTRLTVV.

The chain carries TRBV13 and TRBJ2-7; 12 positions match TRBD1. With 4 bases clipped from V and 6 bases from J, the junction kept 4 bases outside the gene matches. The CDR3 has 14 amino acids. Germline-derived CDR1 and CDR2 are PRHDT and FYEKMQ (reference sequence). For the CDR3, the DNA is TGTGCCAGCAGCTGGGGACAGGGGGCTGGCGAGCAGTACTTC. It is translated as CASSWGQGAGEQYF.

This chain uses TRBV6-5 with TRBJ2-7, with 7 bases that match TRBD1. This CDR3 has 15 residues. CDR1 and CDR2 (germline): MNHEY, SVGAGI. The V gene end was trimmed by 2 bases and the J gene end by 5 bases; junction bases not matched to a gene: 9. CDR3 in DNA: TGTGCCAGCAGTTACCAGAGACAGGGTTACCACGAGCAGTACTTC. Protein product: CASSYQRQGYHEQYF.

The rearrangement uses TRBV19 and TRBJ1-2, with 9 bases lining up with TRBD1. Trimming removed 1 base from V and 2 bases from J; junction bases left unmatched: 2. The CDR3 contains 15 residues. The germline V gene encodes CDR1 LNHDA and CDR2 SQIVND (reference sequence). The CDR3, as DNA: TGTGCCAGTAGTATAGTTGGGACAGGGAACTATGGCTACACCTTC. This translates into CASSIVGTGNYGYTF. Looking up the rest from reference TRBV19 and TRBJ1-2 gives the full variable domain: DGGITQSPKYLFRKEGQNVTLSCEQNLNHDAMYWYRQDPGQGLRLIYYSQIVNDFQKGDIAEGYSVSREKKESFPLTVTSAQKNPTAFYLCASSIVGTGNYGYTFGSGTRLTVV.

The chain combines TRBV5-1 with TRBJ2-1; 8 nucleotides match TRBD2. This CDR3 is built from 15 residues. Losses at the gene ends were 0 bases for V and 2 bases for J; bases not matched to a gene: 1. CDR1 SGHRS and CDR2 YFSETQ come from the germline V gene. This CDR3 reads CASSLETSAYNEQFF. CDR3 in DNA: TGCGCCAGCAGCTTGGAGACTAGCGCCTACAATGAGCAGTTCTTC. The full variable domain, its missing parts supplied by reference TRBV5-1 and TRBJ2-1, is KAGVTQTPRYLIKTRGQQVTLSCSPISGHRSVSWYQQTPGQGLQFLFEYFSETQRNKGNFPGRFSGRQFSNSRSEMNVSTLELGDSALYLCASSLETSAYNEQFFGPGTRLTVL.

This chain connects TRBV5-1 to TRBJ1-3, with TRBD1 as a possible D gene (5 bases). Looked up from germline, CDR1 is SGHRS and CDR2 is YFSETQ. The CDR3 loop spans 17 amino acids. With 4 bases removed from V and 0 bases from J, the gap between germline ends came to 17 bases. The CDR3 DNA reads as TGCGCCAGCAGCCCCGGAGGGGCCGTCGACTCTGGAAACACCATATATTTT. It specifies CASSPGGAVDSGNTIYF.